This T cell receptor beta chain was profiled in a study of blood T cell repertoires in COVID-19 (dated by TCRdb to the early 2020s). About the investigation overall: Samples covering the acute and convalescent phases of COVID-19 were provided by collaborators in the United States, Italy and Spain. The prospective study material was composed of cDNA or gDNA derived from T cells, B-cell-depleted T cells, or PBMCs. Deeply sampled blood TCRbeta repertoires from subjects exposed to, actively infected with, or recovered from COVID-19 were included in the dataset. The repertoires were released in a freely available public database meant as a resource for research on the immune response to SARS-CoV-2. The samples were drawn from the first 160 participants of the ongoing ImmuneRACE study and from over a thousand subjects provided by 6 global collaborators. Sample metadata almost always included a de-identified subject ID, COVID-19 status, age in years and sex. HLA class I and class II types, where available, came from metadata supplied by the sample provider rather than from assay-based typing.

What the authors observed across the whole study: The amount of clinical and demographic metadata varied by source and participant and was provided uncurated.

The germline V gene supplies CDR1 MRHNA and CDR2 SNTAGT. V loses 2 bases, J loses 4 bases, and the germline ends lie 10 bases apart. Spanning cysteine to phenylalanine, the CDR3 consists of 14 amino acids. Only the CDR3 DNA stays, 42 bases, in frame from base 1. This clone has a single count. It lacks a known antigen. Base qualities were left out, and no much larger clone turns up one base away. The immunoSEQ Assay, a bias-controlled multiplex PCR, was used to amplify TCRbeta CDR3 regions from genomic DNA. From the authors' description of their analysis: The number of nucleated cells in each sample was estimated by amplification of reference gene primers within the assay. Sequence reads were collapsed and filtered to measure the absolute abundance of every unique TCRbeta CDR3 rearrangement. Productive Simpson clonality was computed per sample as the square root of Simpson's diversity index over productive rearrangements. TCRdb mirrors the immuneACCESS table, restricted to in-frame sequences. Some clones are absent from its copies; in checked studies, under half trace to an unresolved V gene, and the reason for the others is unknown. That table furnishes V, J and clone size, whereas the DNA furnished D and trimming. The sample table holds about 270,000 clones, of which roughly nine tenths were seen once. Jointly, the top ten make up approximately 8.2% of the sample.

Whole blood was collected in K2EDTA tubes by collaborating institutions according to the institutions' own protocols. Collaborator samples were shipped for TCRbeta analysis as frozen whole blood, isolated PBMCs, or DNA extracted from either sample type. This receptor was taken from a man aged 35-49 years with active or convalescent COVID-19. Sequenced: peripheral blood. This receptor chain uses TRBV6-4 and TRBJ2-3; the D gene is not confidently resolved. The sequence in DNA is TGTGCCAGCAGTGACCGAGCGCCCCCAGATACGCAGTATTTT. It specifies CASSDRAPPDTQYF.